This TCR beta chain was documented in a study of identical twins. TCRdb re-called the 5' RACE reads through MiXCR, storing one row per CDR3 protein. The repertoire holds about 260,000 distinct CDR3 sequences, with around 6.6% as singletons. The CDR3 totals 15 residues. Germline CDR1 is MDHEN and CDR2 is SYDVKM. V was pared by 2 bases and J by 3 bases, with 4 bases of the junction left unmatched. The sample was also linked to a second study, of yellow fever vaccine responses in identical twins.

The sequenced sample consisted of memory (CD45RO+) T cells sorted from blood. The receptor was isolated from a woman between 18 and 30 years old in good health. The V and J genes are TRBV28 and TRBJ2-4, with TRBD1 identical over 7 bases. The DNA for the CDR3 is TGTGCCAGCAGTTTAGGGCAGGGGGTCAAAAACATTCAGTACTTC. The encoded protein is CASSLGQGVKNIQYF.